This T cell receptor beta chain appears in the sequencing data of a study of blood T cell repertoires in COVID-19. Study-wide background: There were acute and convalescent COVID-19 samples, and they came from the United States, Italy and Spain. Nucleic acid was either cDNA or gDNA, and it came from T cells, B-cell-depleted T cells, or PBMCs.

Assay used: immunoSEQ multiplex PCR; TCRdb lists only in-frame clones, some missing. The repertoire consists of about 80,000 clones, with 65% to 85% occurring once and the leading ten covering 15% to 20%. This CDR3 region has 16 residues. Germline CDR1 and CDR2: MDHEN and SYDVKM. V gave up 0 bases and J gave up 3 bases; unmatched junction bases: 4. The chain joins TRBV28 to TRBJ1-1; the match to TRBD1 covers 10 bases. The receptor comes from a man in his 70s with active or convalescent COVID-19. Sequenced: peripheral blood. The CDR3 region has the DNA TGTGCCAGCAGTTTATGGGGGGACAGGGGAGACACTGAAGCTTTCTTT. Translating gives CASSLWGDRGDTEAFF.